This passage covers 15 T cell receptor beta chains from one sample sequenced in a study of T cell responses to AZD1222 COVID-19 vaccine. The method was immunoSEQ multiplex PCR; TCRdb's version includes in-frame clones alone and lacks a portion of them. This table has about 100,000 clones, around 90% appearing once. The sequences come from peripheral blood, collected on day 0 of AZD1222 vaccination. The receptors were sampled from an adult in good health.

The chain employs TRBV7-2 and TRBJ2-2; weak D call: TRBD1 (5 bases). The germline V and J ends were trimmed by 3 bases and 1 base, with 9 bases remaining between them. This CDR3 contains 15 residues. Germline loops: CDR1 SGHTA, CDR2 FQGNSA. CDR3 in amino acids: CASSFSRVNTGELFF. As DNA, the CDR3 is TGTGCCAGCAGCTTCTCCAGGGTGAACACCGGGGAGCTGTTTTTT.

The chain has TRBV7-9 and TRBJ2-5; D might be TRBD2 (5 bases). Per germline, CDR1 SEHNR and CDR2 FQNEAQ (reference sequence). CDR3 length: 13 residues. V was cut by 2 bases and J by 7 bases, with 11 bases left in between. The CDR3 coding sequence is TGTGCCAGCAGCTTATCCGCGGAGGCGACCCAGTACTTC. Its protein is CASSLSAEATQYF.

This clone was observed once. The DNA for the CDR3 is TGTGCCAGCAGCCAAGCAGGGGCCTCCGCGAGGTATGGCTACACCTTC. Translating it yields CASSQAGASARYGYTF. V gene TRBV3-1 (or the pseudogene TRBV3-2) combines with J gene TRBJ1-2, with D perhaps matching TRBD1 (6 bases). Per the germline V gene, CDR1 is LGHDT and CDR2 is YNNKEL (reference sequence). The CDR3 is made up of 16 amino acids. Between the trimmed V and J ends, which lost 1 base and 5 bases, there was a span of 17 bases.

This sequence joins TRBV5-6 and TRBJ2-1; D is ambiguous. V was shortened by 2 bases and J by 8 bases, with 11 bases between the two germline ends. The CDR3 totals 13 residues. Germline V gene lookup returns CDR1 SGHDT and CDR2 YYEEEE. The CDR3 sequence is CASSLFLADEQFF. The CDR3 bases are TGTGCCAGCAGCTTATTCTTGGCTGATGAGCAGTTCTTC.

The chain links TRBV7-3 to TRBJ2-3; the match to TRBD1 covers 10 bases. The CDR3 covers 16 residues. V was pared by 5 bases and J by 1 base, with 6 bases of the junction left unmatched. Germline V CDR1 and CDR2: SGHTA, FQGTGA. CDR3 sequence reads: CASSLSGTGGTDTQYF. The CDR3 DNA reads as TGTGCCAGCAGCCTTTCCGGGACAGGGGGCACAGATACGCAGTATTTT.

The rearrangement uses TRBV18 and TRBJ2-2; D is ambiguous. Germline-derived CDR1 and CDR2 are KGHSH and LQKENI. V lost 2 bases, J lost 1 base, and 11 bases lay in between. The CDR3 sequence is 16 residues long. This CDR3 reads CASSPLISRNTGELFF. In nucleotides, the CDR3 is TGTGCCAGCTCACCATTGATCAGTCGGAACACCGGGGAGCTGTTTTTT.

CDR3 protein: CASSSGTGILNEQYF. As DNA, the CDR3 is TGTGCCAGCAGCTCCGGGACAGGGATTTTGAACGAGCAGTACTTC. The rearrangement uses TRBV5-4 and TRBJ2-7; 9 nucleotides line up with TRBD1. Germline assignment: CDR1 SGHNT and CDR2 YYREEE (reference sequence). After removal of 3 bases from V and 5 bases from J, the junction contained 9 bases not matched to a gene. This CDR3 spans 15 amino acids.

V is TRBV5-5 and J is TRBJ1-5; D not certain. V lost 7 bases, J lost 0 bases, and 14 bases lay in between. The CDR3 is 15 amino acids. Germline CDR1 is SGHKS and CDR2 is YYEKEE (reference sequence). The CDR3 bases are TGTGCCAGCTCCCCTGGCGGTTATAGCAATCAGCCCCAGCATTTT. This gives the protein CASSPGGYSNQPQHF. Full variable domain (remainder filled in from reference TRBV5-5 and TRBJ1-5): DAGVTQSPTHLIKTRGQQVTLRCSPISGHKSVSWYQQVLGQGPQFIFQYYEKEERGRGNFPDRFSARQFPNYSSELNVNALLLGDSALYLCASSPGGYSNQPQHFGDGTRLSIL.

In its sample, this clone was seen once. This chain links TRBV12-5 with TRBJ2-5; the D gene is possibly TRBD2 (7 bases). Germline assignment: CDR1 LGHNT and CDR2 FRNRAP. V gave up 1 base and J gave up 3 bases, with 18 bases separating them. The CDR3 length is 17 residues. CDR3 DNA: TGTGCTAGTGGTTTGGGAAGGGGGGGAGCCACTAAAGAGACCCAGTACTTC. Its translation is CASGLGRGGATKETQYF.

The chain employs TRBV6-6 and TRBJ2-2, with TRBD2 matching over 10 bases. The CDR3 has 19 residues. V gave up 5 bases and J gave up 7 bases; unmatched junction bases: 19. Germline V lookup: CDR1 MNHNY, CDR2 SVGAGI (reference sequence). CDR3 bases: TGTGCCAGCAGTCCCGAAGCGGGAGGGTCTGCCGGGTTCGTCGGGGAGCTGTTTTTT. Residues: CASSPEAGGSAGFVGELFF.

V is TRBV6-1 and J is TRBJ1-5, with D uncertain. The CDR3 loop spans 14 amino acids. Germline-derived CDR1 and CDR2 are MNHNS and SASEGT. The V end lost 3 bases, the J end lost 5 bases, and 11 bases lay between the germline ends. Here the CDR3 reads CASSEASYYQPQHF. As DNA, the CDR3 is TGTGCCAGCAGTGAGGCCAGCTATTATCAGCCCCAGCATTTT.

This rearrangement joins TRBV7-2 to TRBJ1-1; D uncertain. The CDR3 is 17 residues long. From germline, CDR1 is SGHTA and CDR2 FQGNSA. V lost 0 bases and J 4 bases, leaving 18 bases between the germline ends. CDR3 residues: CASSLAGLGGLGTEAFF. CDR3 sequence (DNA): TGTGCCAGCAGCTTAGCGGGTCTGGGAGGTTTGGGCACTGAAGCTTTCTTT.

CDR3 in DNA: TGTGCCAGCAGCCCAACCCATGAAAAACTGTTTTTT. This gives the protein CASSPTHEKLFF. The V gene is TRBV28, the J gene TRBJ1-4, with no clear D. Between the trimmed V and J ends, which lost 6 bases and 6 bases, there was a span of 8 bases. Germline V gene lookup returns CDR1 MDHEN and CDR2 SYDVKM. This CDR3 is 12 amino acids long.

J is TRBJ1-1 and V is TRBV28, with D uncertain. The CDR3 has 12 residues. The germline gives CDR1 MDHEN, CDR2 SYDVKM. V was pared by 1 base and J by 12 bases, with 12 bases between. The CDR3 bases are TGTGCCAGCAGTTTATCTTGGGAGTCTACTTTCTTT. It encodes CASSLSWESTFF.

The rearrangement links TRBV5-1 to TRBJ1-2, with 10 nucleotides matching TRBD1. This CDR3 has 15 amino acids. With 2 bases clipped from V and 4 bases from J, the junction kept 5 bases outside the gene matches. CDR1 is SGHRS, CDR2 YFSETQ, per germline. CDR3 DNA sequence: TGCGCCAGCAGCTTTGGGACAGGGGAAACCTATGGCTACACCTTC. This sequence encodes CASSFGTGETYGYTF.